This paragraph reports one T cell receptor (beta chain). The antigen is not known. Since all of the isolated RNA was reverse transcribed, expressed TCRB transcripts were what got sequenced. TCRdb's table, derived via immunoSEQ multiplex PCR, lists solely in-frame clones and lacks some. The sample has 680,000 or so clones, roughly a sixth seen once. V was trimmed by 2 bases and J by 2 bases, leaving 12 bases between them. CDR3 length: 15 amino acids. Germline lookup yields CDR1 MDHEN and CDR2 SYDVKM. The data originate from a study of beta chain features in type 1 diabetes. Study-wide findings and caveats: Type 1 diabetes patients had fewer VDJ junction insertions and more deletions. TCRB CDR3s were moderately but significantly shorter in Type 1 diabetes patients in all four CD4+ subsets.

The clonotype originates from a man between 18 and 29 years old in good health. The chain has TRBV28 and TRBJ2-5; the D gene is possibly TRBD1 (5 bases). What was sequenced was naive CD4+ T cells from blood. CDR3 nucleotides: TGTGCCAGCAGTTTAATGGCGGACATTCAAGAGACCCAGTACTTC. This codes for CASSLMADIQETQYF. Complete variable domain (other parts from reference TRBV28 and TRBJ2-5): DVKVTQSSRYLVKRTGEKVFLECVQDMDHENMFWYRQDPGLGLRLIYFSYDVKMKEKGDIPEGYSVSREKKERFSLILESASTNQTSMYLCASSLMADIQETQYFGPGTRLLVL.